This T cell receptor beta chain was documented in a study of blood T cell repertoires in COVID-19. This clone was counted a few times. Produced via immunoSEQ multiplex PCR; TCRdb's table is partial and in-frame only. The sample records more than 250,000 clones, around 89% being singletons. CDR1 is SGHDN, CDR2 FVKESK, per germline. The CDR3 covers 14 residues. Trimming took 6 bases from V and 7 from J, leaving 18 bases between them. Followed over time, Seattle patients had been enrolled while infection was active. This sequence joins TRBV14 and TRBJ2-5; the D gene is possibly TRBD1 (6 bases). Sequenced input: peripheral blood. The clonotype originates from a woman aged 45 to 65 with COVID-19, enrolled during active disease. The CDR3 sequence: CASRRTGSSGTQYF. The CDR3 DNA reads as TGTGCCAGCAGACGAACAGGGTCATCCGGGACCCAGTACTTC.